This T cell receptor (beta chain) originates from a study of blood T cell repertoires in COVID-19. Background on the study: Whether acute or convalescent, the COVID-19 samples came from the United States, Italy and Spain.

Measured with immunoSEQ multiplex PCR; TCRdb has only the in-frame clones, and not every one. The sample records over 250,000 clones, roughly 80% being singletons. Trimming left V 0 bases short and J 2 bases short, with 14 bases between. The CDR3 is made up of 16 amino acids. Germline assignment: CDR1 SGDLS and CDR2 YYNGEE. The sample consisted of PBMCs or T cells enriched from blood (not recorded which). The genes are TRBV9 and TRBJ1-2; D may be TRBD1 (5 bases). The clonotype comes from a man aged 35-49 years who had been exposed to COVID-19. The DNA for the CDR3 is TGTGCCAGCAGCGTAGGCCCGACAGACCCAAACTATGGCTACACCTTC. Amino acid sequence: CASSVGPTDPNYGYTF.